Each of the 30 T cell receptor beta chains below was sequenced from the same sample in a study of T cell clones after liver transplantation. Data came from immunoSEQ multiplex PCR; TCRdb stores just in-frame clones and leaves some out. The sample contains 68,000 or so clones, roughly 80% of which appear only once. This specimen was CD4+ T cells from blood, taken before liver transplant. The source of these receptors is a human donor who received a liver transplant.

CDR3 sequence: CAAGLGTQYF. CDR3 nucleotides: TGTGCCGCGGGACTCGGGACCCAGTACTTC. V gene TRBV28 combines with J gene TRBJ2-5; perhaps TRBD2 as D (6 bases). Deletions cut 11 bases from V and 7 bases from J, with 11 bases between. From germline, CDR1 is MDHEN and CDR2 SYDVKM. This CDR3 comprises 10 residues.

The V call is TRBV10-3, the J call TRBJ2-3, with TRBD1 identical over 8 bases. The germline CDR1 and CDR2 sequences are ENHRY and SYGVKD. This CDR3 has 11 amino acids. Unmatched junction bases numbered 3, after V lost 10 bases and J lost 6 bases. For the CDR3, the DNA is TGTGCCACCCAGGGGGCGGATACGCAGTATTTT. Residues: CATQGADTQYF.

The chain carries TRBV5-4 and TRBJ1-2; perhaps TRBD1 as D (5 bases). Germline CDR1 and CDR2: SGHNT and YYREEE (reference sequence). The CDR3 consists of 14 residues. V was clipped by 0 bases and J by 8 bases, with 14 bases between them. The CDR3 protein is CASSLGPGGEGYTF. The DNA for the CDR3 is TGTGCCAGCAGCTTGGGGCCCGGGGGGGAGGGCTACACCTTC.

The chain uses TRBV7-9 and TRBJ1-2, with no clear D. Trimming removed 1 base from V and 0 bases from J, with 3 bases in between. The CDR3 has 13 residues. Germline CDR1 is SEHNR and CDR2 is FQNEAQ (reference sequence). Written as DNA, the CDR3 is TGTGCCAGCAGCTTAGGACCTAACTATGGCTACACCTTC. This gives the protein CASSLGPNYGYTF.

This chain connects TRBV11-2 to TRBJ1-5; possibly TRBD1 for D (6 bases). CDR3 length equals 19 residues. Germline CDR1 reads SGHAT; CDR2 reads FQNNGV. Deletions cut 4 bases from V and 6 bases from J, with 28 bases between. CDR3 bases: TGTGCCAGCAGCTCTCCCCGACCGGTTGCGGTTAGGGGGGCTCAGCCCCAGCATTTT. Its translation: CASSSPRPVAVRGAQPQHF.

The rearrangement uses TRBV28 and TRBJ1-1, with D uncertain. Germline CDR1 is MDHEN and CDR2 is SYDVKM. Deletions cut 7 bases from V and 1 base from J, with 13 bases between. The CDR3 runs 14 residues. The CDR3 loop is CASIRDHGNTEAFF. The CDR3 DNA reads TGTGCCAGCATTAGGGATCACGGGAACACTGAAGCTTTCTTT.

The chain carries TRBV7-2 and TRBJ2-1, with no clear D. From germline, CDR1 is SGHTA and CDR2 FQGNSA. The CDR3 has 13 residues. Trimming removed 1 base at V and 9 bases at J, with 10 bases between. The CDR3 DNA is TGTGCCAGCAGCTTAGACAGCCGCCGTGAGCAGTTCTTC. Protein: CASSLDSRREQFF. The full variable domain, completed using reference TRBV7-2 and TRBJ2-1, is GAGVSQSPSNKVTEKGKDVELRCDPISGHTALYWYRQSLGQGLEFLIYFQGNSAPDKSGLPSDRFSAERTGGSVSTLTIQRTQQEDSAVYLCASSLDSRREQFFGPGTRLTVL.

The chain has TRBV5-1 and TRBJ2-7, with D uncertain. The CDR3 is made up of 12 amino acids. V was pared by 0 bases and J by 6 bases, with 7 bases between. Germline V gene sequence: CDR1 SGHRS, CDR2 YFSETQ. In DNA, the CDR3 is TGCGCCAGCAGCTTGGTAGGAGTCGAGCAGTACTTC. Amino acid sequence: CASSLVGVEQYF.

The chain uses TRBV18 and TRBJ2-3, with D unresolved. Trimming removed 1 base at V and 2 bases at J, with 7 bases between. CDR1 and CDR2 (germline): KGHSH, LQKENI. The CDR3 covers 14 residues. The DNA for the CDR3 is TGTGCCAGCTCACCACAACGGAACACAGATACGCAGTATTTT. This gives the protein CASSPQRNTDTQYF.

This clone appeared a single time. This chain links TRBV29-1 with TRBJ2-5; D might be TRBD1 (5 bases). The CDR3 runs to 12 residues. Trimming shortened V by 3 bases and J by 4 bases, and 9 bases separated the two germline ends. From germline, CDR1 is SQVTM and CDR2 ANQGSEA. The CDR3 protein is CSVDRARETQYF. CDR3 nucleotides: TGCAGCGTTGACAGGGCCCGAGAGACCCAGTACTTC. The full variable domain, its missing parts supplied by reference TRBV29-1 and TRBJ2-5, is SAVISQKPSRDICQRGTSLTIQCQVDSQVTMMFWYRQQPGQSLTLIATANQGSEATYESGFVIDKFPISRPNLTFSTLTVSNMSPEDSSIYLCSVDRARETQYFGPGTRLLVL.

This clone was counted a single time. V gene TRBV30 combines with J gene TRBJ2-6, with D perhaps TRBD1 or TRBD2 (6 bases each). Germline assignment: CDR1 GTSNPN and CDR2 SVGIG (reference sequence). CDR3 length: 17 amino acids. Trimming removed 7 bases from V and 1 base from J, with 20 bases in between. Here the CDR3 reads CALIAGQGLSGANVLTF. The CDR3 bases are TGTGCCTTGATTGCGGGGCAGGGGCTGTCTGGGGCCAACGTCCTGACTTTC.

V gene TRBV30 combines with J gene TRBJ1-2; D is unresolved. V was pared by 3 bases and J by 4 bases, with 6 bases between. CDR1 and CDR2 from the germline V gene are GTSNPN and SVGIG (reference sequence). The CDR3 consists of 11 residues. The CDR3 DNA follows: TGTGCCTGGAGGCAGCTCTATGGCTACACCTTC. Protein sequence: CAWRQLYGYTF.

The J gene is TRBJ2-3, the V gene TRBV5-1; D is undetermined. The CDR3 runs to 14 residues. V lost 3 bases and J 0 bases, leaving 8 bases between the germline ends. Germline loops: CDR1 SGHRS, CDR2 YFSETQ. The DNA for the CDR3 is TGCGCCAGCAGCTCGATCCCGAGCACAGATACGCAGTATTTT. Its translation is CASSSIPSTDTQYF. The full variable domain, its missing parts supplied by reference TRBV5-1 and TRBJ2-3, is KAGVTQTPRYLIKTRGQQVTLSCSPISGHRSVSWYQQTPGQGLQFLFEYFSETQRNKGNFPGRFSGRQFSNSRSEMNVSTLELGDSALYLCASSSIPSTDTQYFGPGTRLTVL.

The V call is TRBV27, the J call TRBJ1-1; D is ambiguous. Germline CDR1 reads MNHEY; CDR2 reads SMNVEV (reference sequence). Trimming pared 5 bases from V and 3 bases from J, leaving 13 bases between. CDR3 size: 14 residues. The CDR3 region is CASSVYHRDTEAFF. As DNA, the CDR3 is TGTGCCAGCAGTGTCTACCACCGGGACACTGAAGCTTTCTTT.

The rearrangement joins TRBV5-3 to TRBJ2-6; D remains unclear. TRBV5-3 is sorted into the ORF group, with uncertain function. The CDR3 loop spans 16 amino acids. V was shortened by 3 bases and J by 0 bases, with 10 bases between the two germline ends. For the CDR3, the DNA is TGTGCCAGAAGCTGTCTAGAATCCTCTGGGGCCAACGTCCTGACTTTC. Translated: CARSCLESSGANVLTF.

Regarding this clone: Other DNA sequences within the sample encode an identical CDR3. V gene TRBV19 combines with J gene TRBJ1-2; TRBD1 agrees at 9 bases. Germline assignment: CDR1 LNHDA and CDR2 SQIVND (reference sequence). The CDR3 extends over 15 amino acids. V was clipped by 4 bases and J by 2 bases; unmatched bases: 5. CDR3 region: CASSTPGQGNYGYTF. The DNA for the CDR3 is TGTGCCAGTAGTACCCCGGGACAGGGCAACTATGGCTACACCTTC.

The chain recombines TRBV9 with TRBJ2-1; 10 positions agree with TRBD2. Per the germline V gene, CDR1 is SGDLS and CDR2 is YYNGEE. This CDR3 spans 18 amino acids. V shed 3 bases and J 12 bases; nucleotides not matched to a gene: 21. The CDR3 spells CASSEGLAGVAGVGVQFF. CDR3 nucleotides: TGTGCCAGCAGCGAAGGCCTAGCGGGAGTCGCCGGAGTGGGAGTGCAGTTCTTC.

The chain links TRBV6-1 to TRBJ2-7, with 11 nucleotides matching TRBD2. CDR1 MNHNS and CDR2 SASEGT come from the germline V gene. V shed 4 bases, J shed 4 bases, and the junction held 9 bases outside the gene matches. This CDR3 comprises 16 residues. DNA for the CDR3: TGTGCCAGCAGTGGGGCTAGCGGGAGGACGCGATACGAGCAGTACTTC. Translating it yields CASSGASGRTRYEQYF.

The CDR3 reads CASSPPGLVLGGELFF. CDR3 bases: TGTGCCAGCAGTCCGCCGGGACTAGTTTTGGGCGGGGAGCTGTTTTTT. The gene calls are TRBV28 and TRBJ2-2; 8 bases agree with TRBD2. The V gene end was trimmed by 5 bases and the J gene end by 7 bases; junction bases not matched to a gene: 12. The CDR3 runs 16 residues. The germline gives CDR1 MDHEN, CDR2 SYDVKM.

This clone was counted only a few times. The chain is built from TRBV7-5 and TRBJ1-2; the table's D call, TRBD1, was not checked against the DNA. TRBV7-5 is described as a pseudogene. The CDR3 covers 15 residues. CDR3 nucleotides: TGTGCCAGAAGCTTAGAGAGGGACAGCCCCGTGGGCTACACCTTC. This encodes CARSLERDSPVGYTF.

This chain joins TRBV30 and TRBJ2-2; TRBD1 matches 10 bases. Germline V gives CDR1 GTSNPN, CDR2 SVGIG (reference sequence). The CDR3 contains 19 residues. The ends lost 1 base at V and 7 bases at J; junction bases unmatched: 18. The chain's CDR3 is CAWSAVQGSVTGGLGELFF. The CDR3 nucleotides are TGTGCCTGGAGTGCAGTACAGGGGTCGGTGACAGGGGGCCTCGGGGAGCTGTTTTTT. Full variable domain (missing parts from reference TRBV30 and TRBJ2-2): SQTIHQWPATLVQPVGSPLSLECTVEGTSNPNLYWYRQAAGRGLQLLFYSVGIGQISSEVPQNLSASRPQDRQFILSSKKLLLSDSGFYLCAWSAVQGSVTGGLGELFFGEGSRLTVL.

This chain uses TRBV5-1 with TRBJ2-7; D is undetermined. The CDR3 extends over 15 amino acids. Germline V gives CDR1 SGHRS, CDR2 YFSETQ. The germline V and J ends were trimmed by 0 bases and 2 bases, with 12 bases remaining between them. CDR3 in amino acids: CASSLVSRFPYEQYF. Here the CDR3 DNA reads TGCGCCAGCAGCTTGGTGTCACGGTTTCCCTACGAGCAGTACTTC.

The CDR3: CASRGDRGLYNEQFF. The CDR3 nucleotides are TGTGCCAGCAGGGGGGACAGGGGCCTCTACAATGAGCAGTTCTTC. This chain joins TRBV6-1 and TRBJ2-1; 10 bases fit TRBD1. Germline lookup yields CDR1 MNHNS and CDR2 SASEGT. After removal of 6 bases from V and 3 bases from J, the junction contained 5 bases not matched to a gene. The CDR3 extends over 15 amino acids.

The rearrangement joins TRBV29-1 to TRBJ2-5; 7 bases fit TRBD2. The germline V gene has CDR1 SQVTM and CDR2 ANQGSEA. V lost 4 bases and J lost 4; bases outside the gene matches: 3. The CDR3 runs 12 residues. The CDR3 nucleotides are TGCAGCGTTGCGGGGGGACGAGAGACCCAGTACTTC. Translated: CSVAGGRETQYF.

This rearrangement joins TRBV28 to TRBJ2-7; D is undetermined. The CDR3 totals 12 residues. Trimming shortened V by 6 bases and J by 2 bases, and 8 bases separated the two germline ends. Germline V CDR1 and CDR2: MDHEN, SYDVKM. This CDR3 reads CASRSAPYEQYF. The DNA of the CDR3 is TGTGCCAGCAGGTCAGCACCCTACGAGCAGTACTTC.

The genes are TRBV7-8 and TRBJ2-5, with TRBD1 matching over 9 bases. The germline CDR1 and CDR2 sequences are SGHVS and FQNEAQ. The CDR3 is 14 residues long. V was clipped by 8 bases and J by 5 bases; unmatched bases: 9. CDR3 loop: CASWGQGRFETQYF. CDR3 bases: TGTGCCAGCTGGGGACAGGGAAGGTTCGAGACCCAGTACTTC.

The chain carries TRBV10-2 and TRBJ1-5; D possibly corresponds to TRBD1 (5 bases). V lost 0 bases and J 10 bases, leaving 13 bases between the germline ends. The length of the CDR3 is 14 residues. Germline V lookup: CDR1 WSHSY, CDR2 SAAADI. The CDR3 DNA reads TGCGCCAGCAGTGAGTCGACGGGGCGCGGACCCCAGCATTTT. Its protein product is CASSESTGRGPQHF.

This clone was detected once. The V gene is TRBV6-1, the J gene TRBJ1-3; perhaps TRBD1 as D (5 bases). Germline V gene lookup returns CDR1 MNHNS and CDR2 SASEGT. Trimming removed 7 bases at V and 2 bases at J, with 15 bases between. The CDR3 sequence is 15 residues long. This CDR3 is CASKTGPGAGNTIYF. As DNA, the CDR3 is TGTGCCAGCAAAACCGGCCCGGGGGCTGGAAACACCATATATTTT.

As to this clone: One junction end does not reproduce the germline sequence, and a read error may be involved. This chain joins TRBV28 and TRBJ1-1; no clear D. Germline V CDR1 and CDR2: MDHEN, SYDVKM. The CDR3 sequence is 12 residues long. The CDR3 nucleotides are TGTGCCAGCAGCTTATCTTACACTGAAGCTTTCTTT. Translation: CASSLSYTEAFF.

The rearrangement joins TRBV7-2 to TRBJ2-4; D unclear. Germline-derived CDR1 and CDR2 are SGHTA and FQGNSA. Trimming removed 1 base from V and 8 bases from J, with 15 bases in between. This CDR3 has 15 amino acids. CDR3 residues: CASSLVADELDIQYF. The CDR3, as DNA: TGTGCCAGCAGCTTAGTCGCGGATGAGTTGGACATTCAGTACTTC.